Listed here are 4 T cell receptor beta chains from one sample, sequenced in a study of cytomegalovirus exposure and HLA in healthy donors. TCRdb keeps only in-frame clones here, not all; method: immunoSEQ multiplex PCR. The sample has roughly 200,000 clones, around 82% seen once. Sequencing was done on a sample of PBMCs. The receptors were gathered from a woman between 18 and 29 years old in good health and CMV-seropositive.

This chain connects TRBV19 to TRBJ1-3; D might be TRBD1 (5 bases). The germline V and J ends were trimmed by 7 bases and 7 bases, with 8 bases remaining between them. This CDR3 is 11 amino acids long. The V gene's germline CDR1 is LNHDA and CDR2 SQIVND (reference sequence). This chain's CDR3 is CASKGDNTIYF. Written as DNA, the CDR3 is TGTGCCAGTAAAGGGGATAACACCATATATTTT.

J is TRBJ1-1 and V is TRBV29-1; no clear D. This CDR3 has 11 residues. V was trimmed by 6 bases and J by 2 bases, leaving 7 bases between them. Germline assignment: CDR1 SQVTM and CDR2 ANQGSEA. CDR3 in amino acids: CSVERNTEAFF. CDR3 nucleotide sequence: TGCAGCGTAGAGAGAAACACTGAAGCTTTCTTT.

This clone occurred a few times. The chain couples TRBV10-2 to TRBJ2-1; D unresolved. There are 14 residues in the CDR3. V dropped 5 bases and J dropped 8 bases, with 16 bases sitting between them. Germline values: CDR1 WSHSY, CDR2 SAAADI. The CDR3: CASSTSLRSDEQFF. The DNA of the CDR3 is TGCGCCAGCAGTACGTCACTGAGGTCGGATGAGCAGTTCTTC.

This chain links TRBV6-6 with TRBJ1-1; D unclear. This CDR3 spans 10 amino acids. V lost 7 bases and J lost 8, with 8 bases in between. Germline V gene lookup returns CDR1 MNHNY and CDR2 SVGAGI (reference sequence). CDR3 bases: TGTGCCAGCAAGGAGAGGGAAGCTTTCTTT. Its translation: CASKEREAFF.